Listed below are T cell receptor beta chains from one sample, sequenced in a study of blood T cell repertoires in COVID-19. The protocol was immunoSEQ multiplex PCR, while the TCRdb copy is restricted to in-frame clones and leaves out a portion. The sample lists 250,000 to 300,000 clones, about 88% occurring once. What was sequenced was peripheral blood. The source of these receptors is a woman under 40 with COVID-19, enrolled during active disease. Each CDR3 is given with its conserved first and last residue. Fields, in order: J gene, V gene, clone size, D gene, CDR3 DNA, CDR3 protein. D genes are given only for firm matches. Clone size is shown for a subset of rows, as once, few, many or a class of expanded clone.

TRBJ2-3 TRBV10-3 NA NA TGTGCCATCAGTGAGCGGGAGACAGATACGCAGTATTTT CAISERETDTQYF
TRBJ1-2 TRBV18 NA NA TGTGCCAGCTCACCCCTCTCAGGGTATGGCTACACCTTC CASSPLSGYGYTF
TRBJ1-6 TRBV4-1 NA NA TGCGCCAGCAGCCAAACGGGTAATTCACCCCTCCACTTT CASSQTGNSPLHF
TRBJ2-1 TRBV24-1 NA NA TGTGCCACCAGTGATTCGGGACTTCCAAAGGAAAATGAGCAGTTCTTC CATSDSGLPKENEQFF
TRBJ1-1 TRBV24-1 NA TRBD1 TGTGCCACCAGTGACTCAGGACAGGGCCACACTGAAGCTTTCTTT CATSDSGQGHTEAFF
TRBJ2-5 TRBV3-1/TRBV3-2 NA NA TGTGCCAGCAGCCAGCGGGACTACCAAGAGACCCAGTACTTC CASSQRDYQETQYF
TRBJ2-7 TRBV25-1 NA TRBD2 TGTGCCAGCAGCCCGGGACTAGCGGGAGAGATCGGCTACGAGCAGTACTTC CASSPGLAGEIGYEQYF
TRBJ2-5 TRBV7-2 NA TRBD1 TGTGCCAGCAGCCCTGGGACAGCAGAGACCCAGTACTTC CASSPGTAETQYF
TRBJ2-1 TRBV28 NA TRBD2 TGTGCCAGCAGTTTGGTCAGCGGGAGGCCCAATGAGCAGTTCTTC CASSLVSGRPNEQFF
TRBJ2-2 TRBV5-4 once TRBD2 TGTGCCAGCAGCTCCCCGGGACTAGCGGGAACCGGGGAGCTGTTTTTT CASSSPGLAGTGELFF
TRBJ1-5 TRBV30 NA TRBD1 TGTGCCTGGAGTGTAGACAGGGAAAGAGATCAGCCCCAGCATTTT CAWSVDRERDQPQHF
TRBJ2-7 TRBV2 NA TRBD2 TGTGCCAGCCTTAGGACTAGCAATGCCTACGAGCAGTACTTC CASLRTSNAYEQYF
TRBJ2-2 TRBV19 once NA TGTGCCAGTAGGGCAGACCTAGTCGCCGGGGAGCTGTTTTTT CASRADLVAGELFF
TRBJ2-5 TRBV6-1 NA NA TGTGCCAGCATTCCACGGGGTAATATGGAGACCCAGTACTTC CASIPRGNMETQYF
TRBJ1-4 TRBV29-1 once NA TGCAGCGTTGAAGATGTGAAGGACCCCCGGGGGAATGAAAAACTGTTTTTT CSVEDVKDPRGNEKLFF
TRBJ1-4 TRBV15 NA NA TGTGCCACCAGCAGAGATTGGGCCTCGCGGGTTGGTGAAAAACTGTTTTTT CATSRDWASRVGEKLFF
TRBJ2-3 TRBV3-1/TRBV3-2 NA NA TGTGCCAGCAGCCAAGGGAGAGGGGGGCAGTATTTT CASSQGRGGQYF
TRBJ2-3 TRBV5-4 NA TRBD2 TGTGCCAGCAGCCTACCGACTAGCGGGAGAGTAAATACGCAGTATTTT CASSLPTSGRVNTQYF
TRBJ1-4 TRBV7-8 NA NA TGTGCCAGCAGCTTAGGAGTCAGGGATGAAAAACTGTTTTTT CASSLGVRDEKLFF
TRBJ2-1 TRBV7-2 NA TRBD2 TGTGCCAGCAGCCCCCGTGGTAGCGGGATGGGCTCCTACAATGAGCAGTTCTTC CASSPRGSGMGSYNEQFF
TRBJ2-2 TRBV2 NA TRBD2 TGTGCCAGCAGTAAAACTAGCGGGACGAACACCGGGGAGCTGTTTTTT CASSKTSGTNTGELFF
TRBJ2-5 TRBV9 NA TRBD2 TGTGCCAGCAGCGTAGGAGGGACTAGCGCTCAAGAGACCCAGTACTTC CASSVGGTSAQETQYF
TRBJ2-1 TRBV7-8 NA TRBD2 TGTGCCAGCAGCTGGAAACTAGCGGGAGATTTTAAAAATGAGCAGTTCTTC CASSWKLAGDFKNEQFF
TRBJ1-5 TRBV6-6 NA NA TGTGCCAGCATGGGTGGGGCGTGGAATCAGCCCCAGCATTTT CASMGGAWNQPQHF
TRBJ2-3 TRBV30 NA TRBD2 TGTGCCTGGAGTGGGGCTAGCGGGACAGATACGCAGTATTTT CAWSGASGTDTQYF
TRBJ2-2 TRBV6-5 NA TRBD1 TGTGCCAGCACCCGGACAGGGAGAGACACCGGGGAGCTGTTTTTT CASTRTGRDTGELFF
TRBJ2-3 TRBV6-2/TRBV6-3 NA NA TGTGCCAGCAGCCAGGGGGGGCCCACAGATACGCAGTATTTT CASSQGGPTDTQYF
TRBJ2-2 TRBV6-5 few NA TGTGCCAGCCCTACTATGAACACCGGGGAGCTGTTTTTT CASPTMNTGELFF
TRBJ2-1 TRBV19 NA NA TGTGCCAGTAGTATATTGGCGGGCACTGGGCTAATCGGTGAGCAGTTCTTC CASSILAGTGLIGEQFF